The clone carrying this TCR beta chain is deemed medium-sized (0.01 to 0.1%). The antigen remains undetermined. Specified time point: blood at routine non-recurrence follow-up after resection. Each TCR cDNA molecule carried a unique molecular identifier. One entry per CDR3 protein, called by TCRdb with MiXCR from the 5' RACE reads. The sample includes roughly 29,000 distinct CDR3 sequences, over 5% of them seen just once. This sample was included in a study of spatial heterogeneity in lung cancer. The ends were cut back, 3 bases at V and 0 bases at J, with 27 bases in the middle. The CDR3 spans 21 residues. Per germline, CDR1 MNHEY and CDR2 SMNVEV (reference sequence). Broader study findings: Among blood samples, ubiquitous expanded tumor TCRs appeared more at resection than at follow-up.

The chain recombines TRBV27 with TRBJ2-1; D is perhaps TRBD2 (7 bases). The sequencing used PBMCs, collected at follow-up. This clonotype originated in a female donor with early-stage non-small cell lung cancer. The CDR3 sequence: CASSFHLPTGGAGASYNEQFF. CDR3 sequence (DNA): TGTGCCAGCAGTTTCCACCTCCCGACAGGCGGGGCGGGAGCCTCCTACAATGAGCAGTTCTTC.